This TCR beta chain was recovered during a study of T cell repertoires and Cas9 in healthy adults. Study overall: SpCas9-reactive CD4 and CD8 T cells were characterized for potency, cytotoxicity and lineage. Study findings and constraints: Reportedly, SpCas9-reactive effector T cell proliferation and function were mitigated by SpCas9-reactive Tregs in vitro.

Generated by immunoSEQ multiplex PCR, the TCRdb table keeps only in-frame clones and is missing some. Of around 20,000 clones listed, roughly nine tenths are singletons. V dropped 3 bases and J dropped 11 bases, with 24 bases sitting between them. The CDR3 is 16 residues long. Germline lookup yields CDR1 KGHSH and CDR2 LQKENI. About this clone: The antigen is undetermined.

The chain is built from TRBV18 and TRBJ2-3; D gene uncertain. Input material: CD4+ effector T cells (CD127+, CD25-, CD137-, CD154-) from PBMCs; culture status not recorded. This clonotype was obtained from a human donor in good health. The CDR3: CASSPPGLGPQIKQYF. CDR3 sequence (DNA): TGTGCCAGCTCACCCCCCGGTTTGGGCCCACAGATAAAGCAGTATTTT.